This TCR beta chain originates from a study of blood T cell repertoires in COVID-19 (dated by TCRdb to about 2020). As for the study more broadly: Samples from collaborators originated in the United States, Italy and Spain and spanned both the acute and convalescent phases of COVID-19. The material from the prospective study consisted of cDNA or gDNA derived from T cells, B-cell-depleted T cells, or PBMCs. Subjects who had been exposed to COVID-19, were actively infected with it, or had recovered from it provided the deeply sampled blood TCRbeta repertoires that made up the dataset. A freely available public database, intended as a resource for researchers studying the immune response to SARS-CoV-2, is where the repertoires were released. The samples were drawn from the first 160 participants of the ongoing ImmuneRACE study and from some 1,300 subjects provided by 6 global collaborators. Sample metadata almost always included a de-identified subject ID, COVID-19 status, age in years and sex. Where available, HLA class I and class II types were taken from metadata supplied by the sample provider and were not determined by assay-based typing. On the study overall, not on this receptor specifically: The amount of clinical and demographic metadata varied by source and participant and was provided uncurated.

With regard to this clone: Its antigen is unknown. Per-base qualities were not stored, and no clone one base away is much larger.

TCRbeta CDR3 regions were amplified from genomic DNA using the immunoSEQ Assay, a bias-controlled multiplex PCR. In the source study's methods: The number of nucleated cells in each sample was estimated by amplification of reference gene primers within the assay. To quantify the absolute abundance of each unique TCRbeta CDR3 rearrangement, sequence reads were collapsed and filtered. For each sample, productive Simpson clonality was calculated by taking the square root of Simpson's diversity index across productive rearrangements. TCRdb mirrors the immuneACCESS table, restricted to in-frame sequences. Some clones are absent from its copies; in checked studies, under half trace to an unresolved V gene, and the reason for the others is unknown. D and trimming come from the DNA, and the V and J calls and clone size come from that table. The sample table contains about 200,000 clones; only one count was recorded for about nine tenths of them. Together, the top ten hold 5.9% of the sample.

Whole blood was collected in K2EDTA tubes by collaborating institutions according to the institutions' own protocols. For TCRbeta analysis, collaborators shipped samples in one of three forms: frozen whole blood, isolated PBMCs, or DNA extracted from either of those sample types. V lost 1 base and J lost 5 bases; the stretch between them is 9 bases long. The CDR3 has 15 amino acids, counting the end cysteine and phenylalanine. The CDR3 DNA has 45 bases and is translated from base 1. The germline V gene encodes CDR1 SGHDN and CDR2 FVKESK. The receptor was derived from an elderly man with acute or convalescent COVID-19. The receptor chain draws on TRBV14 and TRBJ1-6; the D gene is not confidently resolved. The sequenced material came from peripheral blood. The sequenced DNA is TGTGCCAGCAGCCAAGGGGCAGCAGATAATTCACCCCTCCACTTT. It encodes CASSQGAADNSPLHF. With all but the CDR3 taken from the reference TRBV14 and TRBJ1-6 genes, the full variable domain is: EAGVTQFPSHSVIEKGQTVTLRCDPISGHDNLYWYRRVMGKEIKFLLHFVKESKQDESGMPNNRFLAERTGGTYSTLKVQPAELEDSGVYFCASSQGAADNSPLHFGNGTRLTVT.